The entry below gives a single T cell receptor beta chain sequence along with its context. As yet, its antigen is unknown. Assay: immunoSEQ multiplex PCR; the TCRdb copy retains only in-frame clones and omits some. This table has 120,000 or so clones, approximately 85% appearing once. This entry belongs to a study of T cell responses to AZD1222 COVID-19 vaccine. Whole-study context: Second doses at about 4 or about 12 weeks were pooled. Regarding the study as a whole: Just 5 or 6 AZD1222 recipients tested seropositive at baseline. Spike-specific TCR depth and breadth grew after two AZD1222 doses.

Trimming at V came to 8 bases and at J to 4 bases, leaving 13 bases not matched to a gene. From germline, CDR1 is MDHEN and CDR2 SYDVKM. CDR3 length: 15 amino acids. The chain has TRBV28 and TRBJ2-7, with TRBD1 matching over 8 bases. This sequence was found in an adult in good health. The sample consisted of peripheral blood, taken on day 0 of AZD1222 vaccination. CDR3 protein: CASASPPRGLYEQYF. The CDR3 bases are TGTGCCAGCGCTAGCCCCCCCAGGGGGCTATACGAGCAGTACTTC.